The clone carrying this T cell receptor beta chain was seen just once. Its cognate antigen is unknown. This record belongs to a study of shared clonotypes between healthy human individuals. V lost 4 bases to trimming and J lost 0 bases, with 10 bases between them. This CDR3 region has 14 residues. The germline CDR1 and CDR2 sequences are KGHSH and LQKENI. Findings and caveats of the study: In contrast to clonotypes shared by all four donors, non-shared clonotypes had lower generation probabilities.

Execution of the assay was at deep level. TCRdb's copy holds only in-frame clones and misses some; the assay was immunoSEQ multiplex PCR. Of some 2,400,000 clones listed, under 97% are singletons. Sample: naive CD4+ T cells sorted from blood. Subset given: CD45RA+ positively selected. This sequence was found in a man in his late teens or twenties in good health. The genes are TRBV18 and TRBJ2-7; TRBD1 is a possible D gene (6 bases). CDR3 sequence reads: CASSLQGTSYEQYF. CDR3 in DNA: TGTGCCAGCTCACTACAGGGAACCTCCTACGAGCAGTACTTC.